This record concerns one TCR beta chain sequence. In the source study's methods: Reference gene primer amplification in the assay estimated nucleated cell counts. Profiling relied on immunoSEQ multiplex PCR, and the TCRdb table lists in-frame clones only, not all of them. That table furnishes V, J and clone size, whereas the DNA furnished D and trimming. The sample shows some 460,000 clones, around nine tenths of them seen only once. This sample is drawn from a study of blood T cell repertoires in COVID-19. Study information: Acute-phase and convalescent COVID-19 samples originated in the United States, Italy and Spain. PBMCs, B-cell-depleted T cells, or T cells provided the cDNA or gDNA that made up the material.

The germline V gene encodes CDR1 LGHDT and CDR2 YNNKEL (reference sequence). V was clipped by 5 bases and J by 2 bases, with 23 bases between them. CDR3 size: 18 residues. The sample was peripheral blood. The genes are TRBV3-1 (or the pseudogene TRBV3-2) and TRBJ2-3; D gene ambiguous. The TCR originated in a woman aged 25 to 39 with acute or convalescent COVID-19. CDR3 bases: TGTGCCAGCAGCAAGAATTATCAAATTACTGCTGTCACAGATACGCAGTATTTT. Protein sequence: CASSKNYQITAVTDTQYF.